The 27 T cell receptor beta chains presented below share a single source sample, sequenced in a study of CD8 T cells in ankylosing spondylitis. MiXCR was run by TCRdb on the 5' RACE reads, yielding one entry per CDR3 protein. Here the sample spans just over 350,000 distinct CDR3 sequences, approximately 20% being singletons. Sequenced material: blood, either unsorted or a sorted T cell fraction (not recorded which). Source of these receptors: a male donor with ankylosing spondylitis or in good health (not recorded which).

This clonotype has only a few counts. The V and J genes are TRBV11-2 and TRBJ2-3; tentatively, D is TRBD1 or TRBD2 (5 bases each). Trimming removed 5 bases at V and 4 bases at J, with 16 bases between. The CDR3 is 15 residues long. Germline CDR1 SGHAT, CDR2 FQNNGV. DNA for the CDR3: TGTGCCAGCAGCGTCACTGGGGGTCTGGCAGATACGCAGTATTTT. This gives the protein CASSVTGGLADTQYF.

The chain couples TRBV6-2 or TRBV6-3 to TRBJ2-1; unclear D gene. Trimming stripped 0 bases from V and 4 bases from J, with 10 bases between. The CDR3 is made up of 15 amino acids. Germline V gives CDR1 MNHEY, CDR2 SVGEGT. The CDR3 region is CASSYSPYEYNEQFF. CDR3 nucleotide sequence: TGTGCCAGCAGTTACTCCCCCTACGAGTACAATGAGCAGTTCTTC.

The V call is TRBV4-1, the J call TRBJ1-1; unclear D gene. V lost 0 bases to trimming and J lost 5 bases, with 7 bases between them. Germline V gives CDR1 MGHRA, CDR2 YSYEKL. The CDR3 totals 13 residues. The CDR3 DNA follows: TGCGCCAGCAGCCAAGAAGTAGGAACTGAAGCTTTCTTT. This codes for CASSQEVGTEAFF.

CDR3 coding DNA: TGTGCCATCAGTGAGCCAAAGGGGGGCCCCGACGGGGAGCTGTTTTTT. This sequence encodes CAISEPKGGPDGELFF. The gene calls are TRBV10-3 and TRBJ2-2; TRBD1 or TRBD2 may be the D gene (6 bases each). V lost 2 bases and J lost 7, with 17 bases in between. The CDR3 is made up of 16 amino acids. The germline CDR1 and CDR2 sequences are ENHRY and SYGVKD.

This chain joins TRBV7-2 and TRBJ1-3, with D unclear. The CDR3 has 13 amino acids. CDR1 SGHTA and CDR2 FQGNSA come from the germline V gene. V lost 5 bases and J 8 bases, leaving 13 bases between the germline ends. The CDR3 sequence is CASSLNSKDTIYF. In DNA form, the CDR3 reads TGTGCCAGCAGCCTTAACAGTAAGGACACCATATATTTT.

This rearrangement joins TRBV12-3 or TRBV12-4 to TRBJ2-7; maybe TRBD2 (5 bases). The CDR3 length is 13 residues. V shed 8 bases and J shed 3 bases, with 14 bases lying between them. CDR3 in DNA: TGTGCCAGCTCCACTAGAAACCTCTACGAGCAGTACTTC. Its protein is CASSTRNLYEQYF.

This clonotype was detected a few times. The rearrangement joins TRBV11-2 to TRBJ1-1; D is ambiguous. This CDR3 is 16 amino acids long. Germline V gives CDR1 SGHAT, CDR2 FQNNGV. The V gene lost 0 bases and the J gene lost 5 bases, with 16 bases spanning the gap. This CDR3 is CASSLDSAGLGTEAFF. In DNA, the CDR3 is TGTGCCAGCAGCTTAGATTCCGCCGGTCTAGGGACTGAAGCTTTCTTT.

The V gene is TRBV7-6, the J gene TRBJ2-3; D is unclear. V lost 5 bases and J lost 6, with 15 bases in between. This CDR3 has 14 amino acids. Germline V gene lookup returns CDR1 SGHVS and CDR2 FNYEAQ. The CDR3 nucleotides are TGTGCCAGCAGCCTTCGGTCGGGTATCGATACGCAGTATTTT. It codes for CASSLRSGIDTQYF.

The CDR3 here is CASSSPTGFSYEQYF. DNA of the CDR3: TGTGCCAGCAGCAGCCCCACAGGGTTCTCCTACGAGCAGTACTTC. This chain uses TRBV6-1 with TRBJ2-7; D is possibly TRBD1 (6 bases). The CDR3 length is 15 residues. Germline V CDR1 and CDR2: MNHNS, SASEGT. V lost 6 bases and J 0 bases, leaving 15 bases between the germline ends.

CDR3 region: CASSFGPLYEQYF. For the CDR3, the DNA is TGTGCCAGCAGTTTCGGGCCCCTCTACGAGCAGTACTTC. The chain recombines TRBV12-3 or TRBV12-4 with TRBJ2-7; D unclear. The V end lost 3 bases, the J end lost 3 bases, and 9 bases lay between the germline ends. The length of the CDR3 is 13 residues.

This clonotype occurred a few times. This sequence joins TRBV29-1 and TRBJ2-7; D call uncertain. Germline values: CDR1 SQVTM, CDR2 ANQGSEA. The CDR3 totals 12 residues. The ends were cut back, 6 bases at V and 5 bases at J, with 14 bases in the middle. The CDR3 DNA reads TGCAGCGTCCTTGACGGCCCGAACGAGCAGTACTTC. It specifies CSVLDGPNEQYF.

This clonotype has more than one count but fewer than ten. This chain links TRBV6-5 with TRBJ2-1; a weak D match, TRBD1 (5 bases). Trimming took off 1 base at V and 10 bases at J, with 11 bases between the two ends. CDR3 length equals 13 residues. CDR1 is MNHEY and CDR2 is SVGAGI in the germline V gene. As DNA, the CDR3 is TGTGCCAGCAGTTACTGGGCCCAGGGCGAGCAGTTCTTC. It encodes CASSYWAQGEQFF.

This chain joins TRBV5-1 and TRBJ2-5; 8 bases are a match to TRBD1. This CDR3 comprises 15 residues. V shed 3 bases, J shed 3 bases, and the junction held 7 bases outside the gene matches. Germline V gives CDR1 SGHRS, CDR2 YFSETQ. The CDR3 sequence is CASSSGQGRKETQYF. The CDR3, as DNA: TGCGCCAGCAGCTCCGGACAGGGACGGAAAGAGACCCAGTACTTC.

The chain recombines TRBV7-2 with TRBJ2-2; D gene unclear. CDR1 and CDR2 (germline): SGHTA, FQGNSA. Trimming pared 11 bases from V and 0 bases from J, leaving 10 bases between. The CDR3 is made up of 13 amino acids. CDR3 in DNA: TGTGCCGACTTTGGAGCGAACACCGGGGAGCTGTTTTTT. Translating gives CADFGANTGELFF.

This clonotype was counted only a few times. This chain links TRBV12-3 or TRBV12-4 with TRBJ2-5, with D perhaps matching TRBD2 (6 bases). The CDR3 spans 15 residues. Trimming stripped 5 bases from V and 4 bases from J, with 17 bases between. CDR3 amino acids: CASSPYGPRGETQYF. CDR3 in DNA: TGTGCCAGCAGTCCCTACGGCCCGCGGGGAGAGACCCAGTACTTC.

This clonotype was seen repeatedly, ten times or more. The chain recombines TRBV20-1 with TRBJ2-3; 11 bases are shared with TRBD2. The CDR3 contains 16 residues. Germline V gene data show CDR1 as DFQATT and CDR2 as SNEGSKA (reference sequence). Trimming removed 4 bases from V and 3 bases from J; junction bases left unmatched: 9. The CDR3 reads CSATKLAGDRTDTQYF. Written as DNA, the CDR3 is TGCAGTGCTACGAAACTAGCGGGGGATAGGACAGATACGCAGTATTTT.

J is TRBJ2-7 and V is TRBV12-3 or TRBV12-4; TRBD2 matches at 7 bases. The V and J ends lost 3 bases and 3 bases, in that order; junction bases with no gene match: 8. This CDR3 is 15 amino acids long. This CDR3 reads CASSFSRASGYEQYF. The CDR3 DNA reads TGTGCCAGCAGTTTCTCCCGAGCTAGCGGCTACGAGCAGTACTTC.

This chain uses TRBV12-3 or TRBV12-4 with TRBJ2-7; D gene uncertain. The CDR3 runs to 12 residues. Trimming shortened V by 8 bases and J by 3 bases, and 11 bases separated the two germline ends. This chain's CDR3 is CASGTANYEQYF. CDR3 DNA sequence: TGTGCCAGCGGAACAGCTAACTACGAGCAGTACTTC.

The chain has TRBV6-1 and TRBJ2-7, with 7 positions matching TRBD1. The CDR3 spans 14 residues. Per the germline V gene, CDR1 is MNHNS and CDR2 is SASEGT. The junction had 7 bases not matched to a gene; V was cut back by 6 bases and J by 2 bases. In DNA form, the CDR3 reads TGTGCCAGCAGCACACGGGACAGACCCTACGAGCAGTACTTC. Amino acid sequence: CASSTRDRPYEQYF.

The chain employs TRBV9 and TRBJ2-1; possibly TRBD1 for D (6 bases). V lost 0 bases and J lost 10, with 14 bases in between. There are 14 residues in the CDR3. The germline V gene has CDR1 SGDLS and CDR2 YYNGEE. DNA for the CDR3: TGTGCCAGCAGCGTAGCGTGGGGGCCAAGGGAGCAGTTCTTC. As protein: CASSVAWGPREQFF.

This clonotype was detected only a few times. The chain carries TRBV7-9 and TRBJ2-5; D perhaps matches TRBD2 (5 bases). V gave up 4 bases and J gave up 4 bases, with 10 bases separating them. The CDR3 runs to 13 residues. CDR1 is SEHNR, CDR2 FQNEAQ, per germline (reference sequence). The CDR3 DNA reads TGTGCCAGCAGCTCCACAAGCGGAGAGACCCAGTACTTC. This gives the protein CASSSTSGETQYF.

The genes are TRBV15 and TRBJ2-5; TRBD2 is a possible D gene (5 bases). The CDR3 has 12 residues. Per the germline V gene, CDR1 is LNHNV and CDR2 is YYDKDF (reference sequence). CDR3 sequence reads: CATGVWRETQYF. CDR3 coding DNA: TGTGCAACCGGGGTCTGGCGCGAGACCCAGTACTTC.

This rearrangement joins TRBV4-1 to TRBJ2-5, with 8 bases matching TRBD2. CDR3 length equals 16 residues. Germline V gives CDR1 MGHRA, CDR2 YSYEKL. V dropped 0 bases and J dropped 2; count of bases not matched to a gene: 5. CDR3 sequence reads: CASSQEGGGLQETQYF. The CDR3 region has the DNA TGCGCCAGCAGCCAAGAAGGCGGGGGGTTGCAAGAGACCCAGTACTTC.

V gene TRBV12-3 or TRBV12-4 combines with J gene TRBJ2-7; a weak D match, TRBD1 (5 bases). There are 14 residues in the CDR3. V lost 7 bases to trimming and J lost 4 bases, with 17 bases between them. The CDR3 spells CASTSTGFGYEQYF. Here the CDR3 DNA reads TGTGCCAGCACCAGCACAGGTTTCGGGTACGAGCAGTACTTC.

This clonotype was observed a few times. The chain combines TRBV27 with TRBJ2-2; D gene unclear. The V end was cut by 3 bases, the J end by 5 bases, with 13 bases between. This CDR3 region has 15 residues. Per the germline V gene, CDR1 is MNHEY and CDR2 is SMNVEV (reference sequence). The CDR3 DNA follows: TGTGCCAGCAGTTTTGGGGTAGCATGGACCGGGGAGCTGTTTTTT. It specifies CASSFGVAWTGELFF.

The V call is TRBV29-1, the J call TRBJ2-3, with D uncertain. The CDR3 sequence is 11 residues long. V was trimmed by 5 bases and J by 6 bases, leaving 9 bases between them. Germline CDR1 and CDR2: SQVTM and ANQGSEA. CDR3 residues: CSVNSYDTQYF. CDR3 in DNA: TGCAGCGTTAACAGCTACGATACGCAGTATTTT.

This clonotype was seen more than once but under ten times. The chain is built from TRBV10-1 and TRBJ1-1; D gene unclear. The CDR3 sequence is 13 residues long. The ends were cut back, 9 bases at V and 2 bases at J, with 13 bases in the middle. Germline V gene sequence: CDR1 WNHNN, CDR2 SYGVQD (reference sequence). CDR3 coding DNA: TGCGCCAGGGATACGGACCTAAACACTGAAGCTTTCTTT. Translated, it gives CARDTDLNTEAFF.